Described below is a single TCR beta chain sequence and its context. Germline CDR1 reads SQVTM; CDR2 reads ANQGSEA. CDR3 size: 14 residues. Trimming removed 4 bases from V and 3 bases from J, with 16 bases in between. This specimen belongs to a study of blood T cell repertoires in COVID-19. The assay was immunoSEQ multiplex PCR, and TCRdb's table has in-frame clones only and misses some. The table shows some 58,000 clones, with roughly 84% occurring only once. The sequencing input was peripheral blood. This clonotype originated in a man aged 45-65 years with COVID-19, enrolled during active disease. The rearrangement links TRBV29-1 to TRBJ2-7, with D perhaps matching TRBD1 (6 bases). The CDR3 here is CSVVLRDKFYEQYF. The CDR3 bases are TGCAGCGTTGTTCTTCGGGACAAATTCTACGAGCAGTACTTC.